This T cell receptor beta chain was sequenced for a study of CD8+CD57+ T cells in acquired aplastic anemia. Whole-study context: The study obtained 11 million or so reads on average for CD4+ cells from healthy donors.

Genomic DNA, serving as template, underwent TCR beta VDJ and CDR3 profiling. TCRdb reprocessed the reads with MiXCR, giving one entry per CDR3 protein. The sample shows roughly 58,000 distinct CDR3 sequences, about 50% of them seen only once. Germline lookup yields CDR1 SNHLY and CDR2 FYNNEI. After removal of 7 bases from V and 7 bases from J, the junction contained 10 bases not matched to a gene. The CDR3 is 14 amino acids. Notes on the study in general: Comparison of patients with controls identified around 30 shared CD8+ CDR3 sequences. Any difference that existed in CD8+ Simpson's diversity between patients and controls was not significant.

On this clonotype itself: Its antigen remains unidentified.

The rearrangement uses TRBV2 and TRBJ2-7, with 10 bases aligning to TRBD1. Sequenced sample: sorted CD4+, CD8+, or CD8+CD57+ T cells (not recorded which) from PBMCs. This TCR derives from a human donor in good health, serving as a control. The CDR3 nucleotides read TGTGCCAGCAACCGGGACAGGGGACCGAGTGAGCAGTACTTC. It encodes CASNRDRGPSEQYF.